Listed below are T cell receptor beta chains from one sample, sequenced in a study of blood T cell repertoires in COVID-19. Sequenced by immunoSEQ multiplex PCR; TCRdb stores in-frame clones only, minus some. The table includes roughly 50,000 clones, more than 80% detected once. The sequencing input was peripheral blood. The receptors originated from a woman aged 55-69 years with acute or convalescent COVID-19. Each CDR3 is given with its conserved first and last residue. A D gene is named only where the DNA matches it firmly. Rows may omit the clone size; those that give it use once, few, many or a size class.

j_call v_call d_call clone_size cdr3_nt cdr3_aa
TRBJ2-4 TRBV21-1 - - TGTGCCAGCAGCAAAGTGTCCGGAGGACCCAAAAACATTCAGTACTTC CASSKVSGGPKNIQYF
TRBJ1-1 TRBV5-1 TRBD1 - TGCGCCAGCAGCGACAGGGGCGGTGACACTGAAGCTTTCTTT CASSDRGGDTEAFF
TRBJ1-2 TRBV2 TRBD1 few TGTGCCAGCAGTGGGACAGGGAACTATGGCTACACCTTC CASSGTGNYGYTF
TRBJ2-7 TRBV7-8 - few TGTGCCAGCAGCTTTGGTCCCGGGACCTACGAGCAGTACTTC CASSFGPGTYEQYF
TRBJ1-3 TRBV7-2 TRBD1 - TGTGCCAGCAGCTCGCGGACAGGACCTAAGGCTGCCATATATTTT CASSSRTGPKAAIYF
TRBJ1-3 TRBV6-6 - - TGTGCCAGCAGAAAAGACGGGAGCTCTGGAAACACCATATATTTT CASRKDGSSGNTIYF
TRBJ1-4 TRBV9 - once TGTGCCAGCAGCCGACTACTAACTAATGAAAAACTGTTTTTT CASSRLLTNEKLFF
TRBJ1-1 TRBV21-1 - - TGTGCCAGCAGCAAAGACGACAGATACACTGAAGCTTTCTTT CASSKDDRYTEAFF
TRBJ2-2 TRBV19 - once TGTGCCAGTAGTAAGGAAGACCTAGTAGCACCCGGGGAGCTGTTTTTT CASSKEDLVAPGELFF
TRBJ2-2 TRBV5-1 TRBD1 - TGCGCCAGCATTCGGACAGGCCTGGGGTCCGGGGAGCTGTTTTTT CASIRTGLGSGELFF
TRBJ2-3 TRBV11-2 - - TGTGCCAGCAGCTTAGGAGGTAGCTCAGATACGCAGTATTTT CASSLGGSSDTQYF
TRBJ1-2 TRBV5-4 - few TGTGCCAGCCAAAAAGTCGGGAATGGCTACACCTTC CASQKVGNGYTF
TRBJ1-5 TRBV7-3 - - TGTGCCAGCACCCCTACGACACCTGATCAGCCCCAGCATTTT CASTPTTPDQPQHF
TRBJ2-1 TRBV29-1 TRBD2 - TGCAGCGTTGGACTAGCGTATGAGCAGTTCTTC CSVGLAYEQFF
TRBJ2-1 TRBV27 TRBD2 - TGTGCCAGCAGGCCGGGACTAGCGGGGATATTCTCCTACAATGAGCAGTTCTTC CASRPGLAGIFSYNEQFF
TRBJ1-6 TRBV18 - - TGTGCCAGCTCACCAACGACAGATAATTCACCCCTCCACTTT CASSPTTDNSPLHF
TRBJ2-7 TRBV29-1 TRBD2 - TGCAGCGTTGAACCCCTTAGCGGGAGGGCCGGGGAGCAGTACTTC CSVEPLSGRAGEQYF
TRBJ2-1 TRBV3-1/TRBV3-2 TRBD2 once TGTGCCAGCAGCCAAGATTACGGGAGGGTCTACAATGAGCAGTTCTTC CASSQDYGRVYNEQFF
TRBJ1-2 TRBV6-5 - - TGTGCCTCGAGCGGACAGCCCTATGCCTATGGCTACACCTTC CASSGQPYAYGYTF
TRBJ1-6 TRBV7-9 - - TGTGCCAGCAGCTTCGATAATTCACCCCTCCACTTT CASSFDNSPLHF
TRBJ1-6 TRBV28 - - TGTGCCAGCAGTTTACCAGGGGTCTATAATTCACCCCTCCACTTT CASSLPGVYNSPLHF
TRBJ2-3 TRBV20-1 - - TGCAGTGCTGACAGGTCAGATACGCAGTATTTT CSADRSDTQYF
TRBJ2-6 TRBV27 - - TGTGCCAGCCGTGCAGCTGGGGCCAACGTCCTGACTTTC CASRAAGANVLTF
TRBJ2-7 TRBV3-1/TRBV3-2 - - TGTGCCAGCAGCCAAACGCAGGGCTACGAGCAGTACTTC CASSQTQGYEQYF
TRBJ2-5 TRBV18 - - TGTGCCAGCTCACCTCTAGCCCAAGAGACCCAGTACTTC CASSPLAQETQYF
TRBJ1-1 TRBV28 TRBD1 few TGTGCCAGCAGTCGTAAACTCACAGGGGGGCTAGGAGCTTTCTTT CASSRKLTGGLGAFF
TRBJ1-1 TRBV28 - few TGTGCCAGCAGTAAAAGTTTACGCGAGGAAGCTTTCTTT CASSKSLREEAFF
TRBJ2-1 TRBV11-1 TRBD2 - TGTGCCAGCAGCTTAAGGCTAGCGGGCGGGAATGAGCAGTTCTTC CASSLRLAGGNEQFF
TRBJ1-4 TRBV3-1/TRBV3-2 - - TGTGCCAGCAGCCAGGCCTTACAGGTGCCTAATGAAAAACTGTTTTTT CASSQALQVPNEKLFF
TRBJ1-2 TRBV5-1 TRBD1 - TGCGCCAGCAGCCCCCGGGGACAGGGCATGAACGGCTACACCTTC CASSPRGQGMNGYTF
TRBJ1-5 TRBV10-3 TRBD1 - TGTGCCATCAGTGAGTCGAGGACAGGGTTTAGCAATCAGCCCCAGCATTTT CAISESRTGFSNQPQHF
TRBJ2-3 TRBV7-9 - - TGTGCCAGCAGCCGGGAAAGGCGGAATACGCAGTATTTT CASSRERRNTQYF
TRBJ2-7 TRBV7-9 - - TGTGCCAGCAGCCCAAGTATGGCAGGGAGGATGGACGAGCAGTACTTC CASSPSMAGRMDEQYF
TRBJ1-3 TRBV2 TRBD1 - TGTGCCAGCAGTGGGGACAGGCTAGAAAACACCATATATTTT CASSGDRLENTIYF
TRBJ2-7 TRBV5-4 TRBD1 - TGTGCCAGCAGCTTTGGGACAGGCGGGGTCGGCGAGCAGTACTTC CASSFGTGGVGEQYF
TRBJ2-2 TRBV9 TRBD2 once TGTGCCAGCAGCGAGACTAGCGTCGGCACCGGGGAGCTGTTTTTT CASSETSVGTGELFF
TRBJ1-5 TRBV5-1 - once TGCGCCAGCAGCTTAGGACAGAACAATCAGCCCCAGCATTTT CASSLGQNNQPQHF
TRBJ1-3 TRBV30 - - TGTGCCTGGACCCCGACCCAGGTCTCTGGAAACACCATATATTTT CAWTPTQVSGNTIYF
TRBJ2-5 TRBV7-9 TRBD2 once TGTGCCAGCTCAGAAGCGGGGGTGGAGACCCAGTACTTC CASSEAGVETQYF
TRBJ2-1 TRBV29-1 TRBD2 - TGCAGCGTTCCGCTTAGCGGGCCCCATGAGCAGTTCTTC CSVPLSGPHEQFF
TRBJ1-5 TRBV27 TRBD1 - TGTGCCAGCAGTAATAGACAGGGCCCTTGGGATCAGCCCCAGCATTTT CASSNRQGPWDQPQHF
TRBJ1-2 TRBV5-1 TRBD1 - TGCGCCAGCAGCTTGGCCCGAACAGGGGTCTATGGCTACACCTTC CASSLARTGVYGYTF
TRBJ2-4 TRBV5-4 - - TGTGCCAGCAGCTTCCACAGAAACCAAAACATTCAGTACTTC CASSFHRNQNIQYF
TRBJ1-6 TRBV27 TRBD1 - TGTGCCAGCAGTTTGGAGGGACAGGGATATTCACCCCTCCACTTT CASSLEGQGYSPLHF
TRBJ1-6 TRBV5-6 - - TGTGCCAGCAGCTTGCGGAGAAGCTCCTATAATTCACCCCTCCACTTT CASSLRRSSYNSPLHF
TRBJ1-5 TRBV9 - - TGTGCCAGCAGCGTAGATGGGGGGAACAATCAGCCCCAGCATTTT CASSVDGGNNQPQHF